These 26 T cell receptor beta chains originate from one sample sequenced in a study of blood T cell repertoires in COVID-19. Data came from immunoSEQ multiplex PCR; TCRdb stores just in-frame clones and leaves some out. Here the sample spans fewer than 250,000 clones, under 90% being singletons. The sequencing sample was made of peripheral blood. The receptors here all came from a man over 45 with COVID-19, enrolled during active disease.

The CDR3 region is CASSHRQGKNIQYF. As DNA, the CDR3 is TGTGCCAGCAGCCACCGACAGGGGAAAAACATTCAGTACTTC. This chain uses TRBV28 with TRBJ2-4, with 8 nucleotides matching TRBD1. Germline V gene data show CDR1 as MDHEN and CDR2 as SYDVKM. V shed 6 bases and J 4 bases; nucleotides not matched to a gene: 5. The CDR3 consists of 14 residues.

The chain is built from TRBV12-3 or TRBV12-4 and TRBJ2-7, with D maybe TRBD2 (5 bases). Trimming took off 3 bases at V and 4 bases at J, with 7 bases between the two ends. This CDR3 comprises 12 residues. This CDR3 reads CASSFEGYEQYF. The CDR3 bases are TGTGCCAGCAGTTTTGAGGGTTACGAGCAGTACTTC.

The chain links TRBV7-3 to TRBJ2-7, with no clear D. Looked up from germline, CDR1 is SGHTA and CDR2 is FQGTGA. V was shortened by 1 base and J by 3 bases, with 10 bases between the two germline ends. This CDR3 contains 14 residues. CDR3 in amino acids: CASSLSSYGYEQYF. In DNA, the CDR3 is TGTGCCAGCAGCTTAAGTAGTTACGGCTACGAGCAGTACTTC.

This clone has a single count. The rearrangement joins TRBV5-8 to TRBJ1-1; perhaps TRBD1 as D (6 bases). The V end was cut by 6 bases, the J end by 5 bases, with 23 bases between. CDR3 size: 16 residues. CDR1 SGHTS and CDR2 YDEGEE come from the germline V gene. CDR3 amino acids: CASNIWRGGHGTEAFF. The CDR3 DNA is TGTGCCAGCAACATTTGGCGGGGGGGGCACGGAACTGAAGCTTTCTTT. Variable domain in full (rest from reference TRBV5-8 and TRBJ1-1): EAGVTQSPTHLIKTRGQQATLRCSPISGHTSVYWYQQALGLGLQFLLWYDEGEERNRGNFPPRFSGRQFPNYSSELNVNALELEDSALYLCASNIWRGGHGTEAFFGQGTRLTVV.

The gene calls are TRBV29-1 and TRBJ1-5; a possible D gene is TRBD1 (5 bases). In germline, CDR1 is SQVTM, CDR2 ANQGSEA. V was shortened by 6 bases and J by 1 base, with 10 bases between the two germline ends. The CDR3 sequence is 13 residues long. This CDR3 is CSVGGGSNQPQHF. The CDR3 region has the DNA TGCAGCGTGGGGGGGGGAAGCAATCAGCCCCAGCATTTT.

V gene TRBV27 combines with J gene TRBJ1-1; D is undetermined. Trimming took off 4 bases at V and 6 bases at J, with 12 bases between the two ends. This CDR3 comprises 13 residues. Germline lookup yields CDR1 MNHEY and CDR2 SMNVEV (reference sequence). Written as DNA, the CDR3 is TGTGCCAGCAGTTCTCATCAGAAATCTGAAGCTTTCTTT. This gives the protein CASSSHQKSEAFF.

The chain joins TRBV28 to TRBJ2-1; 10 bases are shared with TRBD1. Germline CDR1 reads MDHEN; CDR2 reads SYDVKM. The ends lost 6 bases at V and 8 bases at J; junction bases unmatched: 7. The CDR3 loop spans 14 amino acids. In DNA form, the CDR3 reads TGTGCCAGCAGACAGACAGGGGGCATCTATGAGCAGTTCTTC. Its translation: CASRQTGGIYEQFF.

The V gene is TRBV14, the J gene TRBJ1-4; TRBD1 aligns across 8 bases. Germline CDR1 SGHDN, CDR2 FVKESK. The trim removed 4 bases at V and 7 bases at J, leaving 8 bases unmatched. There are 15 residues in the CDR3. The CDR3 DNA reads as TGTGCCAGCAGCCGAGCGACAGGGGAGATTGAAAAACTGTTTTTT. Encoded protein: CASSRATGEIEKLFF.

This clone was detected once. The J gene is TRBJ2-3, the V gene TRBV9; D is ambiguous. This CDR3 has 13 residues. Germline CDR1 and CDR2: SGDLS and YYNGEE. V dropped 0 bases and J dropped 6 bases, with 8 bases sitting between them. This CDR3 is CASSVVSRDTQYF. CDR3 in DNA: TGTGCCAGCAGCGTAGTTTCCCGGGATACGCAGTATTTT.

The J gene is TRBJ1-3, the V gene TRBV5-1; 7 bases are shared with TRBD1. The CDR3 consists of 16 residues. Germline trimming cut 2 bases from V and 0 bases from J; bases unmatched to any gene: 5. Germline lookup yields CDR1 SGHRS and CDR2 YFSETQ. The CDR3, as DNA: TGCGCCAGCAGCTTAGGCAGGGGGTTCTCTGGAAACACCATATATTTT. Residues: CASSLGRGFSGNTIYF.

For this clone: Other DNA sequences in the sample encode the same CDR3. The chain carries TRBV6-5 and TRBJ1-1, with TRBD1 matching 7 bases. This CDR3 has 12 residues. Germline V gene data show CDR1 as MNHEY and CDR2 as SVGAGI. Trimming took 7 bases from V and 3 from J; bases not matched to a gene: 2. The CDR3 spells CASNRGDTEAFF. In DNA form, the CDR3 reads TGTGCCAGCAACAGGGGTGACACTGAAGCTTTCTTT.

This clone was found a few times. The chain combines TRBV5-1 with TRBJ2-2; D is possibly TRBD1 (6 bases). This CDR3 has 15 residues. The germline V gene encodes CDR1 SGHRS and CDR2 YFSETQ. V was cut by 2 bases and J by 2 bases, with 10 bases left in between. The CDR3 DNA reads as TGCGCCAGCAGCTTTGGGACACCTAACACCGGGGAGCTGTTTTTT. Protein sequence: CASSFGTPNTGELFF. The variable domain in full, completed from reference TRBV5-1 and TRBJ2-2, reads KAGVTQTPRYLIKTRGQQVTLSCSPISGHRSVSWYQQTPGQGLQFLFEYFSETQRNKGNFPGRFSGRQFSNSRSEMNVSTLELGDSALYLCASSFGTPNTGELFFGEGSRLTVL.

V and J are TRBV4-2 and TRBJ2-2; 10 bases map to TRBD2. J lost 4 bases, V lost 1 base, and 3 bases had no gene match. The CDR3 is 16 residues long. Germline CDR1 and CDR2: LGHNA and YNFKEQ. The chain's CDR3 is CASSQGLAGGTGELFF. CDR3 nucleotide sequence: TGTGCCAGCAGCCAAGGCTTAGCGGGGGGCACCGGGGAGCTGTTTTTT.

This rearrangement joins TRBV7-6 to TRBJ2-1; 9 bases line up with TRBD1. V lost 4 bases, J lost 3 bases, and 7 bases stayed unmatched. Per germline, CDR1 SGHVS and CDR2 FNYEAQ. The CDR3 runs 16 residues. CDR3 residues: CASSWLGTGRYNEQFF. The CDR3 coding sequence is TGTGCCAGCAGCTGGCTAGGGACAGGGCGCTACAATGAGCAGTTCTTC.

The CDR3 DNA reads TGTGCCACCAGTGATGGGAGACAGGGGTCGAACACCGGGGAGCTGTTTTTT. It yields the protein CATSDGRQGSNTGELFF. V and J are TRBV24-1 and TRBJ2-2, with 8 bases lining up with TRBD1. Trimming removed 3 bases from V and 0 bases from J; junction bases left unmatched: 5. This CDR3 spans 17 amino acids. Looked up from germline, CDR1 is KGHDR and CDR2 is SFDVKD.

This chain joins TRBV2 and TRBJ2-7; 14 bases map to TRBD2. The CDR3 has 17 residues. V was pared by 1 base and J by 2 bases, with 4 bases of the junction left unmatched. Germline V gene data show CDR1 as SNHLY and CDR2 as FYNNEI. CDR3 loop: CASSEGGLAGDPYEQYF. In nucleotides, the CDR3 is TGTGCCAGCAGTGAAGGGGGACTAGCGGGAGACCCCTACGAGCAGTACTTC. Together with reference TRBV2 and TRBJ2-7, the CDR3 gives the full variable domain: EPEVTQTPSHQVTQMGQEVILRCVPISNHLYFYWYRQILGQKVEFLVSFYNNEISEKSEIFDDQFSVERPDGSNFTLKIRSTKLEDSAMYFCASSEGGLAGDPYEQYFGPGTRLTVT.

Written as DNA, the CDR3 is TGTGCCAGCAGCTACTCGGGGGGGAACACTGAAGCTTTCTTT. The encoded protein is CASSYSGGNTEAFF. The chain joins TRBV7-2 to TRBJ1-1, with D tentatively TRBD1 (5 bases). The CDR3 is made up of 14 amino acids. Germline V gives CDR1 SGHTA, CDR2 FQGNSA. Trimming took off 4 bases at V and 1 base at J, with 10 bases between the two ends.

The chain joins TRBV7-2 to TRBJ1-4; 10 nucleotides agree with TRBD1. Germline-derived CDR1 and CDR2 are SGHTA and FQGNSA. This CDR3 is built from 14 residues. V lost 5 bases and J lost 7; bases outside the gene matches: 4. CDR3 region: CASSRDRGTEKLFF. CDR3 in DNA: TGTGCCAGCAGCCGGGACAGGGGTACTGAAAAACTGTTTTTT.

This chain joins TRBV7-2 and TRBJ1-2; 7 nucleotides align to TRBD1. Germline-derived CDR1 and CDR2 are SGHTA and FQGNSA. This CDR3 is built from 14 residues. J was trimmed by 6 bases and V by 5 bases; bases with no gene match: 9. The CDR3 loop reads CASSAGGRMDGYTF. The CDR3 DNA reads TGTGCCAGCAGCGCAGGGGGACGAATGGATGGCTACACCTTC.

Notes on this clone: An end of the junction differs from the germline gene, which may be a read error. This rearrangement joins TRBV5-4 to TRBJ2-1; 10 bases map to TRBD1. This CDR3 comprises 14 residues. Germline V gene lookup returns CDR1 SGHNT and CDR2 YYREEE (reference sequence). The CDR3 DNA reads TGTGCCAGCAGCCCCCGGGACAGGGGTAATGATCAGTTCTTC. Amino acid sequence: CASSPRDRGNDQFF.

This chain uses TRBV7-9 with TRBJ1-5, with D perhaps TRBD1 (6 bases). The V gene lost 0 bases and the J gene lost 2 bases, with 11 bases spanning the gap. The CDR3 is made up of 16 amino acids. Germline CDR1 and CDR2: SEHNR and FQNEAQ (reference sequence). The CDR3 DNA is TGTGCCAGCAGCTTAGCGGGGTCAGGGGGCAATCAGCCCCAGCATTTT. It specifies CASSLAGSGGNQPQHF.

The rearrangement uses TRBV2 and TRBJ2-7; a weak D match, TRBD1 (6 bases). Trimming removed 4 bases at V and 0 bases at J, with 13 bases between. The V gene's germline CDR1 is SNHLY and CDR2 FYNNEI. This CDR3 contains 15 residues. The CDR3 sequence is CASSVEDSGSYEQYF. DNA of the CDR3: TGTGCCAGCAGTGTAGAGGACAGTGGCTCCTACGAGCAGTACTTC.

The chain couples TRBV6-2 or TRBV6-3 to TRBJ2-1; D might be TRBD2 (5 bases). Looked up from germline, CDR1 is MNHEY and CDR2 is SVGEGT. The ends were cut back, 2 bases at V and 1 base at J, with 24 bases in the middle. This CDR3 region has 20 residues. CDR3 bases: TGTGCCAGCAGTTACGACGTCCGGAAAAGGTCTAGCAGTTCCTACAATGAGCAGTTCTTC. This gives the protein CASSYDVRKRSSSSYNEQFF.

This chain connects TRBV30 to TRBJ2-7, with 11 bases fitting TRBD1. CDR1 and CDR2 from the germline V gene are GTSNPN and SVGIG (reference sequence). The ends lost 6 bases at V and 3 bases at J; junction bases unmatched: 10. CDR3 length equals 15 residues. The CDR3 DNA reads as TGTGCCTGCACCAACCGGGACAGGGGGAACTACGAGCAGTACTTC. It codes for CACTNRDRGNYEQYF.

This chain connects TRBV6-5 to TRBJ1-1; 8 positions agree with TRBD1. Trimming took 6 bases from V and 0 from J; bases not matched to a gene: 3. Germline V gene data show CDR1 as MNHEY and CDR2 as SVGAGI. CDR3 length: 14 amino acids. The CDR3 here is CASRGQVVNTEAFF. CDR3 nucleotides: TGTGCCAGCAGGGGACAGGTGGTGAACACTGAAGCTTTCTTT.

Worth noting for this clone: A junction boundary mismatches the germline segment, possibly from a read error. The gene calls are TRBV3-1 (or the pseudogene TRBV3-2) and TRBJ1-6; tentative D call: TRBD1 (6 bases). CDR3 size: 13 residues. CDR1 is LGHDT, CDR2 YNNKEL, per germline (reference sequence). CDR3 DNA: TGTGCCAGCAGCCAAGAGGTGGGGACACCTCTCCACTTT. Encoded protein: CASSQEVGTPLHF.